The present TCR beta chain was sequenced within a study of blood T cell repertoires in COVID-19. Here immunoSEQ multiplex PCR was the method, and the copy in TCRdb shows in-frame clones only, minus some. The repertoire has more than 200,000 clones, about four fifths of them found once; the top ten carry 2% to 3%. CDR1 and CDR2 (germline): MGHRA, YSYEKL. This CDR3 is 13 amino acids long. Trimming left V 6 bases short and J 1 base short, with 9 bases between. The receptor comes from a woman aged 40 to 50 with active or convalescent COVID-19. V and J are TRBV4-1 and TRBJ1-1; unclear D gene. The sequencing input was peripheral blood. The CDR3 sequence is CASSQYRNTEAFF. CDR3 in DNA: TGCGCCAGCAGTCAGTATCGGAACACTGAAGCTTTCTTT.